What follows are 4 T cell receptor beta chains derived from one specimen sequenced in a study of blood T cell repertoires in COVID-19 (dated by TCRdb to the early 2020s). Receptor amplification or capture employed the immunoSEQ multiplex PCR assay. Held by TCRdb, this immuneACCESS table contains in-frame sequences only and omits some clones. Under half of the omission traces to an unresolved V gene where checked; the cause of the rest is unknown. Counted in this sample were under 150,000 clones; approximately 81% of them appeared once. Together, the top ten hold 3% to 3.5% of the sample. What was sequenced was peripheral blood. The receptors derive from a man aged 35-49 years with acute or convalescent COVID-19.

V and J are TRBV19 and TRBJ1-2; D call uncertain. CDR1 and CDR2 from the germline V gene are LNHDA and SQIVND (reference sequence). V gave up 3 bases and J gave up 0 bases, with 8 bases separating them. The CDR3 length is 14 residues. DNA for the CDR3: TGTGCCAGTAGTATCACGGAGACTAACTATGGCTACACCTTC. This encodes CASSITETNYGYTF. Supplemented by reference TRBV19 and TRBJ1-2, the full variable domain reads DGGITQSPKYLFRKEGQNVTLSCEQNLNHDAMYWYRQDPGQGLRLIYYSQIVNDFQKGDIAEGYSVSREKKESFPLTVTSAQKNPTAFYLCASSITETNYGYTFGSGTRLTVV.

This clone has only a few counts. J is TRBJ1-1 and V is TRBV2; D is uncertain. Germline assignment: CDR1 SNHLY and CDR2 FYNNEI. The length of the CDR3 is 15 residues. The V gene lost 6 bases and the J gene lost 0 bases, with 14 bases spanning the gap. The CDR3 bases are TGTGCCAGCAGGGAGCGGGCTTACCTGAACACTGAAGCTTTCTTT. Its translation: CASRERAYLNTEAFF. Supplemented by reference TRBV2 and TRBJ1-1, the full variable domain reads EPEVTQTPSHQVTQMGQEVILRCVPISNHLYFYWYRQILGQKVEFLVSFYNNEISEKSEIFDDQFSVERPDGSNFTLKIRSTKLEDSAMYFCASRERAYLNTEAFFGQGTRLTVV.

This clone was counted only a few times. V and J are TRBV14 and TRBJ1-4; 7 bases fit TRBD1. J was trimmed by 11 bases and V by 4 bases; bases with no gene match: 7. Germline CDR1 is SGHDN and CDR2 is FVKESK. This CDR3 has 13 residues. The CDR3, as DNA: TGTGCCAGCAGCCCACATCAGGGGGAGAAACTGTTTTTT. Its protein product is CASSPHQGEKLFF.

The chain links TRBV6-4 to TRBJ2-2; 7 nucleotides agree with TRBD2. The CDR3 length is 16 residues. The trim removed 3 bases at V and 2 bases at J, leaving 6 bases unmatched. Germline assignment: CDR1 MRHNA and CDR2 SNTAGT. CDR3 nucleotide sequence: TGTGCCAGCAGTGAAACTGGGACTACTAACACCGGGGAGCTGTTTTTT. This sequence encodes CASSETGTTNTGELFF.